This T cell receptor beta chain is from a study of blood T cell repertoires in COVID-19. Study-level background: There were acute and convalescent COVID-19 samples, and they came from the United States, Italy and Spain. PBMCs, B-cell-depleted T cells, or T cells were the source of the cDNA or gDNA that made up the material.

Trimming took 4 bases from V and 7 from J; bases not matched to a gene: 10. Germline values: CDR1 SGHDT, CDR2 YYEEEE. The CDR3 is 15 amino acids. Per the original methods: Reference gene primers were amplified, and this amplification served to estimate nucleated cell counts. Profiling relied on immunoSEQ multiplex PCR, and the TCRdb table lists in-frame clones only, not all of them. That table gives V, J and clone size, and the DNA gave D and trimming. The data contain some 300,000 clones, roughly 88% of them singletons. The V and J genes are TRBV5-6 and TRBJ1-5, with TRBD1 identical over 8 bases. Material for sequencing was peripheral blood. This receptor was identified in a woman aged 25 to 39 who had recovered from COVID-19. The CDR3 reads CASSLQDRVGQPQHF. The CDR3 nucleotides read TGTGCCAGCAGCCTTCAGGACAGGGTGGGGCAGCCCCAGCATTTT.